This T cell receptor beta chain was sequenced in a study of blood T cell repertoires in COVID-19 (dated by TCRdb to the early 2020s). Concerning the study at large: Collaborator samples came from the United States, Italy and Spain and covered acute and convalescent phases of COVID-19. The prospective study material was composed of cDNA or gDNA derived from T cells, B-cell-depleted T cells, or PBMCs. Deeply sampled blood TCRbeta repertoires from subjects exposed to, actively infected with, or recovered from COVID-19 were included in the dataset. The repertoires were released in a freely available public database intended as a resource for research on the immune response to SARS-CoV-2. Samples were obtained from the ongoing ImmuneRACE study (first 160 participants) and from approximately 1,200 subjects provided by 6 global collaborators. Sample metadata almost always included a de-identified subject ID, COVID-19 status, age in years and sex. HLA class I and class II types, where available, came from metadata supplied by the sample provider rather than from assay-based typing.

TCRbeta CDR3 regions were amplified from genomic DNA by means of the immunoSEQ Assay, a bias-controlled multiplex PCR. In the authors' own workflow: The number of nucleated cells in each sample was estimated by amplification of reference gene primers within the assay. To quantify the absolute abundance of each unique TCRbeta CDR3 rearrangement, sequence reads were collapsed and filtered. For each sample, productive Simpson clonality was calculated as the square root of Simpson's diversity index across productive rearrangements. TCRdb obtained this table from immuneACCESS and retained in-frame rearrangements with V and J assigned. These tables miss some clones; where compared with another copy, unresolved V genes account for less than half of the shortfall, and the remainder is unexplained. V and J calls and clone size are as listed in that table; D and trimming were resolved from the DNA. This sample holds roughly 70,000 clones; over 70% were observed only once. The ten largest clonotypes hold 5.2% of the sample.

The collaborating institutions used their own protocols to collect whole blood in K2EDTA tubes. For TCRbeta analysis, collaborators shipped samples in one of three forms: frozen whole blood, isolated PBMCs, or DNA extracted from either of those sample types. A word on this clone: Its cognate antigen has yet to be identified. Within one base of it there is no much larger clone, and no base qualities were kept.

Looking up the germline V gene (reference sequence) yields CDR1 LNHDA and CDR2 SQIVND. V is shortened by 6 bases, J by 2 bases, and the region joining them spans 13 bases. The cysteine opens and the phenylalanine closes a CDR3 of 15 amino acids. The DNA shown is the 45-base CDR3, in frame from base 1. Points the paper makes about the study in general: The quantity of clinical and demographic metadata differed by source and by participant and was supplied without curation.

The rearranged segments are TRBV19 and TRBJ2-2, and TRBD1 may be the D gene, going by 6 matching bases. The sample was peripheral blood. This clonotype was sampled from a man aged 50 to 59 with active COVID-19. The CDR3 loop reads CASSPRDINTGELFF. The DNA sequence is given as TGTGCCAGTAGCCCTAGGGACATCAACACCGGGGAGCTGTTTTTT.